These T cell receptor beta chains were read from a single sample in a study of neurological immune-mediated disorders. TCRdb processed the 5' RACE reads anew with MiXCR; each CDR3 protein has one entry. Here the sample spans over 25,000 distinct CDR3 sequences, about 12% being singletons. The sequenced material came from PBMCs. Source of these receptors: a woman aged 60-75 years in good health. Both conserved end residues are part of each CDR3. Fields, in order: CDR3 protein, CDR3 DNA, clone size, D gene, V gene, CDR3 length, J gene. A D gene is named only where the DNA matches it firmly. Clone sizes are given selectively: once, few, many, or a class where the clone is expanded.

cdr3_aa: CASSLAGQGYNEQFF
cdr3_nt: TGCGCCAGCAGCTTGGCGGGACAGGGATACAATGAGCAGTTCTTC
clone_size: many
d_call: TRBD1
v_call: TRBV5-1
cdr3_length: 15
j_call: TRBJ2-1

cdr3_aa: CASSAGGYGYTF
cdr3_nt: TGCGCCAGCAGCGCCGGGGGTTATGGCTACACCTTC
clone_size: many
d_call: -
v_call: TRBV5-1
cdr3_length: 12
j_call: TRBJ1-2

cdr3_aa: CASQQGAWVTDTQYF
cdr3_nt: TGCGCCAGCCAACAGGGGGCTTGGGTCACAGATACGCAGTATTTT
clone_size: many
d_call: TRBD1
v_call: TRBV5-1
cdr3_length: 15
j_call: TRBJ2-3

cdr3_aa: CASSYSRDYGYTF
cdr3_nt: TGTGCCAGCAGTTACTCAAGGGACTATGGCTACACCTTC
clone_size: many
d_call: -
v_call: TRBV6-2/TRBV6-3
cdr3_length: 13
j_call: TRBJ1-2

cdr3_aa: CASSPNRQETQYF
cdr3_nt: TGTGCCAGCAGCCCGAACAGGCAAGAGACCCAGTACTTC
clone_size: many
d_call: -
v_call: TRBV7-7
cdr3_length: 13
j_call: TRBJ2-5

cdr3_aa: CASIISLGQETQYF
cdr3_nt: TGTGCCAGCATCATAAGTCTGGGGCAAGAGACCCAGTACTTC
clone_size: medium-sized
d_call: -
v_call: TRBV6-6
cdr3_length: 14
j_call: TRBJ2-5

cdr3_aa: CASSLNARGNTEAFF
cdr3_nt: TGTGCCAGCAGCTTAAATGCGAGGGGAAACACTGAAGCTTTCTTT
clone_size: many
d_call: -
v_call: TRBV7-3
cdr3_length: 15
j_call: TRBJ1-1

cdr3_aa: CSAGPAFSEAFF
cdr3_nt: TGCAGTGCTGGTCCAGCTTTTAGTGAAGCTTTCTTT
clone_size: many
d_call: -
v_call: TRBV20-1
cdr3_length: 12
j_call: TRBJ1-1

cdr3_aa: CASSQTKWDTQYF
cdr3_nt: TGTGCCAGCAGCCAAACCAAATGGGATACGCAGTATTTT
clone_size: -
d_call: -
v_call: TRBV14
cdr3_length: 13
j_call: TRBJ2-3

cdr3_aa: CANSYDRSPATYEQYF
cdr3_nt: TGTGCCAACAGTTACGATCGATCCCCGGCTACCTACGAGCAGTACTTC
clone_size: many
d_call: -
v_call: TRBV6-2/TRBV6-3
cdr3_length: 16
j_call: TRBJ2-7

cdr3_aa: CASSQVRTGQAAYNEQFF
cdr3_nt: TGTGCCAGCAGCCAAGTGAGGACAGGGCAGGCGGCCTACAATGAGCAGTTCTTC
clone_size: many
d_call: -
v_call: TRBV3-2
cdr3_length: 18
j_call: TRBJ2-1

cdr3_aa: CASSLSVDTEAFF
cdr3_nt: TGCGCCAGCAGCTTAAGCGTAGACACTGAAGCTTTCTTT
clone_size: many
d_call: -
v_call: TRBV5-1
cdr3_length: 13
j_call: TRBJ1-1

cdr3_aa: CASSFPNPNGGETQYF
cdr3_nt: TGCGCCAGCAGCTTTCCCAACCCTAACGGCGGGGAGACCCAGTACTTC
clone_size: many
d_call: -
v_call: TRBV5-1
cdr3_length: 16
j_call: TRBJ2-5

cdr3_aa: CASSYEGSNYGYTF
cdr3_nt: TGTGCCAGCAGTTACGAGGGCTCCAACTATGGCTACACCTTC
clone_size: many
d_call: -
v_call: TRBV6-5
cdr3_length: 14
j_call: TRBJ1-2

cdr3_aa: CASSLAGTRGGELFF
cdr3_nt: TGTGCCAGCAGCTTAGCCGGGACACGAGGCGGGGAGCTGTTTTTT
clone_size: -
d_call: -
v_call: TRBV11-3
cdr3_length: 15
j_call: TRBJ2-2

cdr3_aa: CAISSGDRLYEQYF
cdr3_nt: TGTGCCATCTCCAGCGGGGACAGACTATACGAGCAGTACTTC
clone_size: many
d_call: -
v_call: TRBV10-3
cdr3_length: 14
j_call: TRBJ2-7

cdr3_aa: CASRRSGGRDTIYF
cdr3_nt: TGTGCCAGCAGGCGCTCAGGGGGCCGGGACACCATATATTTT
clone_size: few
d_call: TRBD1
v_call: TRBV9
cdr3_length: 14
j_call: TRBJ1-3

cdr3_aa: CASSLVGGHEQFF
cdr3_nt: TGTGCCAGCAGCTTAGTAGGGGGTCATGAGCAGTTCTTC
clone_size: many
d_call: -
v_call: TRBV7-8
cdr3_length: 13
j_call: TRBJ2-1

cdr3_aa: CASSEPSGANGELFF
cdr3_nt: TGTGCCAGCAGCGAGCCTAGCGGGGCCAACGGGGAGCTGTTTTTT
clone_size: many
d_call: TRBD2
v_call: TRBV7-9
cdr3_length: 15
j_call: TRBJ2-2

cdr3_aa: CSALGAGSNQPQHF
cdr3_nt: TGCAGTGCCCTAGGCGCAGGTTCCAATCAGCCCCAGCATTTT
clone_size: many
d_call: -
v_call: TRBV20-1
cdr3_length: 14
j_call: TRBJ1-5

cdr3_aa: CSAQPQRTSTDTQYF
cdr3_nt: TGCAGTGCTCAGCCCCAGCGGACTAGCACAGATACGCAGTATTTT
clone_size: many
d_call: -
v_call: TRBV20-1
cdr3_length: 15
j_call: TRBJ2-3

cdr3_aa: CASSSRTRRSEQFF
cdr3_nt: TGTGCCAGCAGCTCTCGGACTAGGAGGAGTGAGCAGTTCTTC
clone_size: once
d_call: TRBD2
v_call: TRBV7-8
cdr3_length: 14
j_call: TRBJ2-1

cdr3_aa: CASSLQASGANVLTF
cdr3_nt: TGCGCCAGCAGCCTGCAGGCGTCTGGGGCCAACGTCCTGACTTTC
clone_size: medium-sized
d_call: -
v_call: TRBV5-1
cdr3_length: 15
j_call: TRBJ2-6

cdr3_aa: CSTRDTVSVELFF
cdr3_nt: TGTTCCACCAGGGATACCGTTAGTGTGGAGCTGTTTTTT
clone_size: -
d_call: -
v_call: TRBV24-1
cdr3_length: 13
j_call: TRBJ2-2

cdr3_aa: CASSLGGGQEDTEAFF
cdr3_nt: TGTGCCAGCAGCTTAGGTGGGGGGCAGGAAGACACTGAAGCTTTCTTT
clone_size: many
d_call: -
v_call: TRBV7-2
cdr3_length: 16
j_call: TRBJ1-1

cdr3_aa: CASSLKTVSNQPQHF
cdr3_nt: TGCGCCAGCAGCTTGAAGACAGTTAGCAATCAGCCCCAGCATTTT
clone_size: many
d_call: -
v_call: TRBV5-1
cdr3_length: 15
j_call: TRBJ1-5

cdr3_aa: CASSPIRTSGATNEKLFF
cdr3_nt: TGTGCCAGCAGCCCGATCCGAACCTCGGGAGCAACTAATGAAAAACTGTTTTTT
clone_size: many
d_call: -
v_call: TRBV5-5
cdr3_length: 18
j_call: TRBJ1-4

cdr3_aa: CASSLAEGNTDTQYF
cdr3_nt: TGTGCCAGCAGCTTAGCTGAGGGAAACACAGATACGCAGTATTTT
clone_size: many
d_call: -
v_call: TRBV7-2
cdr3_length: 15
j_call: TRBJ2-3

cdr3_aa: CSVKRGYQETQYF
cdr3_nt: TGCAGTGTAAAAAGGGGGTACCAAGAGACCCAGTACTTC
clone_size: many
d_call: -
v_call: TRBV20-1
cdr3_length: 13
j_call: TRBJ2-5

cdr3_aa: CASSLDRAEQYF
cdr3_nt: TGCGCCAGCAGCTTGGACAGGGCCGAGCAGTACTTC
clone_size: many
d_call: -
v_call: TRBV5-1
cdr3_length: 12
j_call: TRBJ2-7

cdr3_aa: CASSLGADRAPLTNTEAFF
cdr3_nt: TGTGCCAGCAGCTTGGGGGCTGACAGGGCGCCTTTGACGAACACTGAAGCTTTCTTT
clone_size: many
d_call: TRBD1
v_call: TRBV5-6
cdr3_length: 19
j_call: TRBJ1-1

cdr3_aa: CASSGVGWGETQYF
cdr3_nt: TGTGCCAGCAGTGGGGTGGGCTGGGGAGAGACCCAGTACTTC
clone_size: few
d_call: -
v_call: TRBV6-5
cdr3_length: 14
j_call: TRBJ2-5

cdr3_aa: CSARGTGTGATTDTQYF
cdr3_nt: TGCAGTGCTAGAGGTACCGGGACAGGGGCAACCACAGATACGCAGTATTTT
clone_size: many
d_call: TRBD1
v_call: TRBV20-1
cdr3_length: 17
j_call: TRBJ2-3

cdr3_aa: CATSGEQGGNSPLHF
cdr3_nt: TGTGCCACCAGTGGAGAACAGGGAGGTAATTCACCCCTCCACTTT
clone_size: many
d_call: -
v_call: TRBV15
cdr3_length: 15
j_call: TRBJ1-6

cdr3_aa: CASARDGPNEKLFF
cdr3_nt: TGTGCCAGCGCGCGGGACGGACCTAATGAAAAACTGTTTTTT
clone_size: many
d_call: -
v_call: TRBV5-4
cdr3_length: 14
j_call: TRBJ1-4

cdr3_aa: CASSRPGLRQGANEKLFF
cdr3_nt: TGTGCCAGCAGCCGTCCCGGACTGAGACAGGGTGCTAATGAAAAACTGTTTTTT
clone_size: many
d_call: TRBD1
v_call: TRBV12-3/TRBV12-4
cdr3_length: 18
j_call: TRBJ1-4

cdr3_aa: CASSQEGTGWTDTQYF
cdr3_nt: TGCGCCAGCAGCCAAGAAGGAACGGGGTGGACAGATACGCAGTATTTT
clone_size: -
d_call: -
v_call: TRBV4-1
cdr3_length: 16
j_call: TRBJ2-3